The 10 T cell receptor beta chains given below trace back to one sample, sequenced in a study of cytomegalovirus exposure and HLA in healthy donors. PCR amplification relied on 60 Vbeta primers (plus 13 Jbeta primers). Clones were sequenced by immunoSEQ multiplex PCR, and TCRdb holds only the in-frame ones, with some missing. Here the sample spans about 110,000 clones, over 60% being singletons. Specimen: PBMCs. The source is a woman in her forties or fifties in good health and CMV-seropositive.

The rearrangement uses TRBV28 and TRBJ1-5; 11 nucleotides agree with TRBD1. The CDR3 consists of 18 residues. Trimming removed 8 bases from V and 0 bases from J; junction bases left unmatched: 12. Germline loops: CDR1 MDHEN, CDR2 SYDVKM. CDR3 nucleotides: TGTGCCAGCTATAACGCGGGACAGGGGGTTTATAGCAATCAGCCCCAGCATTTT. Translating it yields CASYNAGQGVYSNQPQHF.

V gene TRBV21-1 combines with J gene TRBJ1-1; no DNA check was done on the table's D call, TRBD1. TRBV21-1 is deemed a pseudogene. CDR3 size: 16 residues. CDR3 region: CASSKGRGMWNTEAFF. CDR3 DNA sequence: TGTGCCAGCAGCAAGGGAAGGGGGATGTGGAACACTGAAGCTTTCTTT.

The chain joins TRBV9 to TRBJ1-1; D unresolved. Germline CDR1 reads SGDLS; CDR2 reads YYNGEE. V was pared by 2 bases and J by 1 base, with 9 bases between. This CDR3 region has 14 residues. Written as DNA, the CDR3 is TGTGCCAGCAGCGTTAACAGTCAGAACACTGAAGCTTTCTTT. This encodes CASSVNSQNTEAFF.

As for this clone: A read error may account for a junction end that differs from germline. The V call is TRBV7-9, the J call TRBJ2-2; D perhaps matches TRBD1 (6 bases). The CDR3 runs 16 residues. CDR1 and CDR2 from the germline V gene are SEHNR and FQNEAQ (reference sequence). Here the CDR3 DNA reads TGTTCCAGCAGCAAAGGGGACATCCCGAACACCGGGGAGCTGTTTTTT. Amino acid sequence: CSSSKGDIPNTGELFF.

V gene TRBV6-1 combines with J gene TRBJ1-5; TRBD1 agrees at 9 bases. This CDR3 region has 17 residues. Germline CDR1 is MNHNS and CDR2 is SASEGT. The trim removed 2 bases at V and 4 bases at J, leaving 9 bases unmatched. CDR3 in DNA: TGTGCCAGCAGTGAAACAGGGGGCTTTGGGATGAATCAGCCCCAGCATTTT. Protein product: CASSETGGFGMNQPQHF.

The V and J genes are TRBV5-1 and TRBJ2-1; D call uncertain. The germline gives CDR1 SGHRS, CDR2 YFSETQ. The V gene lost 4 bases and the J gene lost 2 bases, with 13 bases spanning the gap. This CDR3 spans 15 amino acids. The CDR3 region is CASSPRDWTYNEQFF. The DNA of the CDR3 is TGCGCCAGCAGCCCCCGCGACTGGACCTACAATGAGCAGTTCTTC.

The V call is TRBV4-3, the J call TRBJ2-5; TRBD2 matches at 11 bases. The CDR3 is 15 amino acids. The ends lost 3 bases at V and 4 bases at J; junction bases unmatched: 4. Germline CDR1 and CDR2: LGHNA and YSLEER. CDR3 nucleotides: TGCGCCAGCAGCCACGGACTAGCGGGCGTAGAGACCCAGTACTTC. Protein sequence: CASSHGLAGVETQYF.

V and J are TRBV27 and TRBJ1-1; 7 bases map to TRBD1. V lost 5 bases to trimming and J lost 3 bases; unmatched junction nucleotides: 3. The CDR3 is made up of 13 amino acids. CDR1 MNHEY and CDR2 SMNVEV come from the germline V gene (reference sequence). The CDR3 region has the DNA TGTGCCAGCAGTCTCACAGGGGACACTGAAGCTTTCTTT. It specifies CASSLTGDTEAFF.

This sequence joins TRBV25-1 and TRBJ2-2; tentative D call: TRBD2 (7 bases). CDR3 length: 10 residues. Per the germline V gene, CDR1 is MGHDK and CDR2 is SYGVNS. This chain's CDR3 is CASGGAELFF. The CDR3, as DNA: TGTGCAAGTGGGGGGGCTGAGCTGTTTTTT.

The chain carries TRBV7-6 and TRBJ2-1; D possibly corresponds to TRBD1 (6 bases). The CDR3 extends over 13 amino acids. Germline assignment: CDR1 SGHVS and CDR2 FNYEAQ. The V end lost 5 bases, the J end lost 5 bases, and 10 bases lay between the germline ends. The CDR3 region is CASSPHRDNEQFF. CDR3 nucleotide sequence: TGTGCCAGCAGCCCCCACAGGGACAATGAGCAGTTCTTC. The full variable domain, rest sourced from reference TRBV7-6 and TRBJ2-1, is GAGVSQSPRYKVTKRGQDVALRCDPISGHVSLYWYRQALGQGPEFLTYFNYEAQQDKSGLPNDRFSAERPEGSISTLTIQRTEQRDSAMYRCASSPHRDNEQFFGPGTRLTVL.